The 2 T cell receptor beta chains below all came from one sample that was sequenced in a study of T-cell reconstitution after alpha-beta-depleted transplantation in children. Using unique molecular identifiers, the investigators prepared the TCRbeta library. MiXCR, run by TCRdb on the PCR reads, gives a single entry per CDR3 protein. The top ten hold nearly 5.5% of the sample, which has 400,000 to 500,000 distinct CDR3 sequences, roughly 11% seen once. The source was PBMCs from the stem cell graft donor, collected from the stem cell graft. The receptors were gathered from a human donor who donated a stem cell graft to a child with acute myeloid leukemia.

This clonotype appeared a few times. V usage is TRBV7-9 and J usage is TRBJ1-2, with D uncertain. V was trimmed by 5 bases and J by 9 bases, leaving 16 bases between them. The CDR3 extends over 13 amino acids. Germline loops: CDR1 SEHNR, CDR2 FQNEAQ (reference sequence). In DNA, the CDR3 is TGTGCCAGCAGCCGTTCGCTCCCTGAGAGCTACACCTTC. This translates into CASSRSLPESYTF.

This rearrangement joins TRBV7-2 to TRBJ2-3, with 12 bases lining up with TRBD2. The CDR3 spans 16 residues. V trimming: 3 bases; J trimming: 4 bases; junction bases outside the gene matches: 5. Germline loops: CDR1 SGHTA, CDR2 FQGNSA. Here the CDR3 DNA reads TGTGCCAGCAGCTTGACTAGCGGGAGTGGAGCAGATACGCAGTATTTT. Protein sequence: CASSLTSGSGADTQYF.